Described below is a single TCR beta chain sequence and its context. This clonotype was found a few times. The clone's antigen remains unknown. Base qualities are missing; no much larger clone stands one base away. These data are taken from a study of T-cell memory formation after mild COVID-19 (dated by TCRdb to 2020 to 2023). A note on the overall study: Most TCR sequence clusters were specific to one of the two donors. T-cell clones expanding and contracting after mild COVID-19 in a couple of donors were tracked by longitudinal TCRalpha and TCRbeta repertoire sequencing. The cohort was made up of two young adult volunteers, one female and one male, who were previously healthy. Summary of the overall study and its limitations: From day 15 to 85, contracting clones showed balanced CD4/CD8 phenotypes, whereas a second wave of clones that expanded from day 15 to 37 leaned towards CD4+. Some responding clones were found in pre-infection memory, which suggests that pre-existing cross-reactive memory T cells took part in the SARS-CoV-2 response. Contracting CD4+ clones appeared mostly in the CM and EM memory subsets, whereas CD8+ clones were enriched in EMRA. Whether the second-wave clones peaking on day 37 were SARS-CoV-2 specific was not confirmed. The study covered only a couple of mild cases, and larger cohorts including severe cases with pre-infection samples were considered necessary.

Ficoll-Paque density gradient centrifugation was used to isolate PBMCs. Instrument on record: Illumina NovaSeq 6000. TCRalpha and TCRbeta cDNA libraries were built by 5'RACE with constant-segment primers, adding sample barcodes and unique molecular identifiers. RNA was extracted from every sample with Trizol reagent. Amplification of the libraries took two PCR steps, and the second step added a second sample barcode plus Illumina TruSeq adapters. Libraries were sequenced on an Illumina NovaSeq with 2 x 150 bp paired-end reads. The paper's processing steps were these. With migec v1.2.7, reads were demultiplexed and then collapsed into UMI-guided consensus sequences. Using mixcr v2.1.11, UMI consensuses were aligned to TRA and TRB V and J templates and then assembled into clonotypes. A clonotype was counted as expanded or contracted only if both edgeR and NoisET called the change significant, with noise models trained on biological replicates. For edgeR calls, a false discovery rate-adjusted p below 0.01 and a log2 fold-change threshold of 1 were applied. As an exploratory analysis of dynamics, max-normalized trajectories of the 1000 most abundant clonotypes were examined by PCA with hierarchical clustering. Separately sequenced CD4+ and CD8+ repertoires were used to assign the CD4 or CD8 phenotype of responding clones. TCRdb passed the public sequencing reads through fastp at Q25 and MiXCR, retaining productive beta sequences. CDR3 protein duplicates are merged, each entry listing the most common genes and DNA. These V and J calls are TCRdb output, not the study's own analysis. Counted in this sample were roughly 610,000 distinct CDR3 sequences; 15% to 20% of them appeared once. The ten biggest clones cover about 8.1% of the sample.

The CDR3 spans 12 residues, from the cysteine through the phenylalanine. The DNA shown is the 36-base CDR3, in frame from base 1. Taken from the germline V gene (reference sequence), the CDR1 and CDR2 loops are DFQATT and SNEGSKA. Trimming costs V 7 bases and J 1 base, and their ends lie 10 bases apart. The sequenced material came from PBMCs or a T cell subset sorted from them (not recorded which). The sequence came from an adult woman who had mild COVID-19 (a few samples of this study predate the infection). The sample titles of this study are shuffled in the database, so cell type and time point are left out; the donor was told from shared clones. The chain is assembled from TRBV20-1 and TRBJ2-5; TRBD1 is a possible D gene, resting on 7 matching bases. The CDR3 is CSVQGGQETQYF. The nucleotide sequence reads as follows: TGCAGTGTTCAGGGGGGCCAAGAGACCCAGTACTTC.